This is a list of T cell receptor beta chains from one sample in a study of glioma-infiltrating T cells after dendritic cell vaccination. Some clones are missing from TCRdb's copy, which holds only in-frame ones; the method was immunoSEQ multiplex PCR. The sample lists tens of thousands of clones; about four fifths were seen once. Sequences were derived from blood, sampled after dendritic cell vaccination. The receptors derive from a human donor with glioblastoma. Each CDR3 is given without its conserved first and last residue. Fields, in order: V gene, J gene, CDR3 protein.

V: TRBV27
J: TRBJ1-6
CDR3: ASSLSGVLYNSPLH

V: TRBV7-9
J: TRBJ1-2
CDR3: ASSLGQTNYGYT

V: TRBV25-1
J: TRBJ2-2
CDR3: ASSLGTGGNAGELF

V: TRBV19
J: TRBJ2-7
CDR3: ASNRDSSYEQY

V: TRBV7-9
J: TRBJ1-2
CDR3: ASSLDAGQWNYGYT

V: TRBV2
J: TRBJ2-3
CDR3: ASSERWGADTQY

V: TRBV7-8
J: TRBJ2-2
CDR3: ASSLDRLTTGELF

V: TRBV10-3
J: TRBJ2-5
CDR3: AISDVAGGPVQETQY

V: TRBV7-6
J: TRBJ1-1
CDR3: ASSLWGVNTEAF

V: TRBV11-2
J: TRBJ1-2
CDR3: ASSLRGDGYT

V: TRBV6-1
J: TRBJ2-1
CDR3: ASSEDREHGPGQF

V: TRBV14
J: TRBJ2-7
CDR3: ASSQVTRVAYEQY

V: TRBV4-1
J: TRBJ2-7
CDR3: ASSQDAGGLSYEQY

V: TRBV7-9
J: TRBJ2-7
CDR3: ASSSWTGPYEQY

V: TRBV2
J: TRBJ2-5
CDR3: ASSRTYRGGETQY

V: TRBV18
J: TRBJ1-2
CDR3: ASSPETGSNYGYT

V: TRBV18
J: TRBJ1-2
CDR3: ASSEQTDYGYT

V: TRBV6-1
J: TRBJ1-6
CDR3: ASSDHGNNSPLH

V: TRBV4-1
J: TRBJ1-1
CDR3: ASSQGQTHEIF

V: TRBV19
J: TRBJ1-2
CDR3: ASSPQAEQGYYGYT

V: TRBV14
J: TRBJ2-7
CDR3: ASSQASYEQY

V: TRBV11-2
J: TRBJ2-5
CDR3: ASRSIRGAQETQY

V: TRBV7-6
J: TRBJ1-6
CDR3: ASSQGTENSPLH

V: TRBV19
J: TRBJ2-1
CDR3: ATAPSGEYNEQF

V: TRBV11-2
J: TRBJ1-1
CDR3: ASSPWAGGSTEAF

V: TRBV9
J: TRBJ2-3
CDR3: ASSVGPSGATDTQY

V: TRBV6-1
J: TRBJ2-1
CDR3: ASSEALDGGSYNEQF

V: TRBV30
J: TRBJ1-2
CDR3: AWSPPTGVGYGYT

V: TRBV27
J: .
CDR3: ASSHTEESYEQY

V: TRBV9
J: TRBJ2-2
CDR3: ASSDPGLARKTGELF

V: TRBV6-5
J: TRBJ2-2
CDR3: ASSYSSTPSAGELF

V: TRBV5-4
J: TRBJ2-5
CDR3: ASSRRQGGQQETQY

V: TRBV4-1
J: TRBJ2-4
CDR3: ASSQREISGHRENIQY

V: TRBV4-3
J: TRBJ1-2
CDR3: ASSQDLRDSGGYT

V: TRBV2
J: TRBJ2-5
CDR3: ASRTGGRETQY

V: TRBV7-9
J: TRBJ2-7
CDR3: ASSSTGLFEQY

V: TRBV7-9
J: TRBJ2-5
CDR3: ASSLALRNWGEQY

V: TRBV6-5
J: TRBJ1-2
CDR3: ASSYSIRGSYGYT

V: TRBV19
J: TRBJ2-7
CDR3: ASSIGTMEAYEQY

V: TRBV5-4
J: TRBJ1-2
CDR3: ASSLGWTGLDGYT

V: TRBV11-3
J: TRBJ1-2
CDR3: ASSLGPGDGYT